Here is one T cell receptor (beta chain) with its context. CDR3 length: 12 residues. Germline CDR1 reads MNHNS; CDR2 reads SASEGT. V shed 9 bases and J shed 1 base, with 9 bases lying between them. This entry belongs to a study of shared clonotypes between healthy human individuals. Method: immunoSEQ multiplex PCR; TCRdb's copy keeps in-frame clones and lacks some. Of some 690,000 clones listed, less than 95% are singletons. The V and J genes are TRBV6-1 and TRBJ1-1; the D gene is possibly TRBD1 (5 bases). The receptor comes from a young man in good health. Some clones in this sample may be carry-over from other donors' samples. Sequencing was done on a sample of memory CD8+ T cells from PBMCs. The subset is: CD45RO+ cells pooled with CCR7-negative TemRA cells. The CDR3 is CASTQENTEAFF. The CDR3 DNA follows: TGTGCCAGTACACAGGAGAACACTGAAGCTTTCTTT.